The entry below gives a single TCR beta chain sequence along with its context. The data were produced by immunoSEQ multiplex PCR, yet TCRdb's version contains in-frame clones alone and is incomplete. Of about 260,000 clones in the sample, 90% were seen once. This sample was taken from a study of cytomegalovirus exposure and HLA in healthy donors. V gave up 0 bases and J gave up 9 bases; unmatched junction bases: 6. The CDR3 length is 15 residues. CDR1 is SGDLS and CDR2 is YYNGEE in the germline V gene. The material sequenced was PBMCs. The TCR sequence derives from a woman in her 30s in good health and CMV-seronegative. This rearrangement joins TRBV9 to TRBJ2-1, with 10 bases lining up with TRBD2. The CDR3 here is CASSVGLAGGPEQFF. The CDR3 DNA follows: TGTGCCAGCAGCGTAGGGTTAGCGGGAGGTCCTGAGCAGTTCTTC.